The clone carrying this TCR beta chain was picked up many times. Its target is unknown. The entry originates in a study of CD8 T cells in ankylosing spondylitis. The study's findings and limits: Clones linked to disease, bearing a CD8+ phenotype, were relatively rare in peripheral blood.

TCRdb re-called the 5' RACE reads through MiXCR, storing one row per CDR3 protein. The sample records 40,000 or so distinct CDR3 sequences, 9.5% to 11% being singletons. The sequencing input was blood, either unsorted or a sorted T cell fraction (not recorded which). This receptor was taken from a male donor with ankylosing spondylitis or in good health (not recorded which).

CDR3 protein: CASSPGHDTDTQYF. The CDR3 DNA follows: TGCGCCAGCAGCCCGGGACACGACACAGATACGCAGTATTTT. V is TRBV5-1 and J is TRBJ2-3, with TRBD1 as a possible D gene (6 bases). Germline V gene lookup returns CDR1 SGHRS and CDR2 YFSETQ. The CDR3 extends over 14 amino acids. Trimming left V 4 bases short and J 2 bases short, with 11 bases between.